This T cell receptor (beta chain) was obtained from a study of post-analysis software for immune sequencing data. On the study more broadly: The study covered relapsing-remitting, secondary progressive and progressive-relapsing courses of multiple sclerosis. Study-wide results and limits: Roughly five TRBV segments appeared more often in patients than in controls, and TRBV5-6, TRBV5-1 and TRBV20-1 were among these. Compared against controls, patients with multiple sclerosis displayed significantly lower normalized Chao1 diversity. Analysis by F measure revealed that same-batch samples clustered strongly together.

The germline gives CDR1 SQVTM, CDR2 ANQGSEA. Trimming removed 5 bases from V and 3 bases from J; junction bases left unmatched: 2. This CDR3 contains 12 residues. The TCR beta cDNA libraries contained unique molecular identifiers. Researchers reported around 510,000 cDNA molecules coming from around 1 to 10 million T cells. TCRdb fed the PCR reads into MiXCR, producing one record per CDR3 protein. The sample comprises about 770,000 distinct CDR3 sequences, approximately 44% of which are singletons, and roughly 4.9% rests with the top ten. As for this clonotype: Its target is not known.

The V gene is TRBV29-1, the J gene TRBJ2-5; 8 positions agree with TRBD1. This TCR came from a girl aged 10-17 years with multiple sclerosis. The material sequenced was blood. For the CDR3, the DNA is TGCAGCGTTAAGACAGGGGAAGAGACCCAGTACTTC. This translates into CSVKTGEETQYF.